This record concerns one T cell receptor beta chain sequence. This clone was detected many times. Its antigen target is currently unknown. No much larger clone exists at a distance of one base, and base qualities are not known. These data originate in a study of beta chain features in type 1 diabetes (dated by TCRdb to about 2018). At the level of the whole study: Mean age, gender distribution, total cell number and subset yield were not different between patients and healthy donors. A total of roughly 98,000,000 sorted cells were examined across all samples, and RNA yield correlated strongly with the number of cells per subset. Regulatory and stem cell-like memory subsets were obtained from only 8 patients and roughly 8 healthy donors, while naive and central memory subsets were obtained from all 28 donors. In the study, recently diagnosed type 1 diabetes patients and matched healthy donors were compared on the TCRB repertoires of their sorted circulating CD4+ T cell subsets. Overall study results and their limits: Patients with type 1 diabetes made fewer insertions and deleted more nucleotides at VDJ recombination sites, implying thymic rearrangement abnormalities. Because cDNA rather than genomic DNA was sequenced, highly expressing activated cells could have been over-represented, although no difference in activation and CD3 levels was found between groups. Naive, central memory and regulatory TCRB repertoires appeared more similar among patients than among healthy donors. PCR might favor shorter templates, but patient and control samples were amplified and corrected together, so any skew would affect both groups equally. In all four CD4+ subsets, TCRB CDR3 length was moderately but significantly shorter in type 1 diabetes patients. Because the HLA sub-analyses included only small numbers of individuals, any influence of HLA type on TCRB rearrangement was left unresolved.

Based on the germline V gene, the CDR1 and CDR2 sequences are KGHSH and LQKENI. CDR3 length: 14 amino acids, cysteine to phenylalanine. Only the CDR3 region is kept as DNA, spanning 42 bases read in frame from base 1. V gives up 2 bases and J gives up 0 bases, and the segment between their germline ends measures 8 bases. All of the isolated RNA was reverse transcribed with the High Capacity cDNA Reverse Transcription Kit, so expressed TCRB transcripts were sequenced. Deep immunoSEQ sequencing was performed on naive, central memory and regulatory T cell samples, with an average of roughly 3.3 million total reads per sample. Sorted cells were lysed in RLT buffer, and RNA was extracted using DNase-treated RNeasy Micro or Mini kits according to cell number. Each cell subset was processed on its own to prevent cross-contamination, while patient and healthy donor samples were processed together. Using the immunoSEQ multiplex PCR, TCRB sequences were amplified from cDNA into 87-bp fragments spanning the CDR3 region. The amplicons were sequenced using the Illumina HiSeq platform. The source study handled its data this way. PCR bias was computationally corrected using synthetic template baselines, reads within Hamming distance 2 were collapsed, and singletons that could not be merged were discarded. Reads were aligned against IMGT so that V, D and J genes, CDR3 length and insertions or deletions at six rearrangement sites could be assigned. Clonotype counts were normalized to sorted cell number within each subset before computing true diversity and Gini coefficients with the tcR R package. The overlap coefficient, calculated on TCRB nucleotide sequences, was used to measure repertoire sharing. Entries here come from immuneACCESS through TCRdb and include only in-frame sequences with V and J called. Some clones fail to appear in such tables; in the studies checked, an unresolved V gene covers under half of the shortfall, and the cause of the remainder is unknown. D and trimming come from the DNA, and the V and J calls and clone size come from that table. This sample comprises some 150,000 clones, 9% to 10% of them detected only once. Of the sample, less than 0.85% is held by the ten largest clones.

Each donor gave one peripheral blood draw, averaging approximately 0.12 L, which was collected into heparinised tubes. Using a panel that included CD45RO, CCR7, CD25, CD127, CD95 and CD27, naive, central memory, regulatory and stem cell-like memory CD4+ T cells were sorted on a BD FACSAria II. Purity was above 98% for every sorted population. PBMCs were separated immediately by Lymphoprep density gradient centrifugation and were stained directly, without being cultured. To minimize batch effects, samples were stained and sorted in pairs, one healthy donor with one patient per experiment. This clonotype was sampled from a woman between 35 and 50 years old in good health. The rearranged segments are TRBV18 and TRBJ2-7, and TRBD1 may be the D gene, going by 5 matching bases. The specimen sequenced was central memory CD4+ T cells from blood. The base sequence is TGTGCCAGCTCACCAGCGACAGCCTCCTACGAGCAGTACTTC. This translates into CASSPATASYEQYF.